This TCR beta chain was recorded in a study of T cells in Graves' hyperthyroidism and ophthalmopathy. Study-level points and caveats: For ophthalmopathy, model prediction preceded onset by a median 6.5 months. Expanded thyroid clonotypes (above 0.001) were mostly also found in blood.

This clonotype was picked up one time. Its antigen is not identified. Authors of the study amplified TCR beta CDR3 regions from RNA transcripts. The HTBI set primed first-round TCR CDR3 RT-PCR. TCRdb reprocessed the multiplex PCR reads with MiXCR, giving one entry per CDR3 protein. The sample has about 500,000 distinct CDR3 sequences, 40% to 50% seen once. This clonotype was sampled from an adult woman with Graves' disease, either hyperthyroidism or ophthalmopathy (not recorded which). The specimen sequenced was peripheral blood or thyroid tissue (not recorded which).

The CDR3 bases are TGTGCCAGCAGCCCCTCCCAACTTGGGTACCAAGAGACCCAGTACTTC. It encodes CASSPSQLGYQETQYF. The rearrangement uses TRBV11-2 and TRBJ2-5; D gene ambiguous. The CDR3 runs to 16 residues. V gave up 5 bases and J gave up 0 bases, with 16 bases separating them. Germline lookup yields CDR1 SGHAT and CDR2 FQNNGV.